Included here is one T cell receptor beta chain sequence, with context. Its specificity is not known. The germline V gene encodes CDR1 MNHNY and CDR2 SVGAGI (reference sequence). This CDR3 is built from 14 residues. V was shortened by 0 bases and J by 2 bases, with 8 bases between the two germline ends. These data belong to a study of cytomegalovirus exposure and HLA in healthy donors. Study results and caveats: TCR beta sequences reportedly predicted most subjects' HLA-A and HLA-B alleles accurately. Some TCR beta chains (roughly 160 of them) were listed as cytomegalovirus-associated. Sequencing had likely introduced a cluster of highly shared sequence variants as an artifact.

The PCR had 60 Vbeta and 13 Jbeta primers. Clones were sequenced by immunoSEQ multiplex PCR, and TCRdb holds only the in-frame ones, with some missing. The data contain approximately 160,000 clones, around 75% of them singletons. The V gene is TRBV6-6, the J gene TRBJ2-7; the D gene is possibly TRBD1 (6 bases). The origin of this receptor is a human donor in good health. The sequenced sample consisted of PBMCs. The CDR3 DNA reads TGTGCCAGCAGTTACTCGTCAGGGGCCTACGAGCAGTACTTC. It yields the protein CASSYSSGAYEQYF.